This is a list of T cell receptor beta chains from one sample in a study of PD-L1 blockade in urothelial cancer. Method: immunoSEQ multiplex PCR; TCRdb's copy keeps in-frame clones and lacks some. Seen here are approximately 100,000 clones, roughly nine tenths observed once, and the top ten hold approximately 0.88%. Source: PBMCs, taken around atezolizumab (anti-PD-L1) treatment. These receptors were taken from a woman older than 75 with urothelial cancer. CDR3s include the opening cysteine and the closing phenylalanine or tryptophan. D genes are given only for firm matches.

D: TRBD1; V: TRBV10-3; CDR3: CATHRGTGVKGGDEQYF
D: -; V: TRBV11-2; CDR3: CASSLTHSNYGYTF
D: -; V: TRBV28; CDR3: CASSLQGPGGQPQHF
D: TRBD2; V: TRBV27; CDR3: CASRPGLGAQETQYF
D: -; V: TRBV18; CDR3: CASSPGRPGLGTEAFF
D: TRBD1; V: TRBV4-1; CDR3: CASSQELTGSYEQYF
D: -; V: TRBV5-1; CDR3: CASSLRQGGTEAFF
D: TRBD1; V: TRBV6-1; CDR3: CASSEDRGSTTDTQYF
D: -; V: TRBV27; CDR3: CASSFNRVADTQYF
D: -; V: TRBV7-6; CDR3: CASSLAGTYNEQFF
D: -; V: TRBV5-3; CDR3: CARSETPCPRWGDGYTF
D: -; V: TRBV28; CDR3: CASSGGGAYYNEQFF
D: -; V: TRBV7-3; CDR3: CASSNRDSSIPQYF
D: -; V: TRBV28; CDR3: CASSSGDKPQHF
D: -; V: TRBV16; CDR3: CASSQSGTLTYGYTF
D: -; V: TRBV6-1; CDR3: CASSEIDYGYTF
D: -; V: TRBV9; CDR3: CASSGAGRMSTDTQYF
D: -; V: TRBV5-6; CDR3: CASSLYASTDTQYF
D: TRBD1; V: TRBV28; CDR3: CASSPLPLQGAHGYTF
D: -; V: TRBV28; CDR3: CASSPSRVETQYF
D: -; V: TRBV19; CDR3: CASRGGGYEQYF
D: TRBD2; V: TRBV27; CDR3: CASSSLAGPTDTQYF
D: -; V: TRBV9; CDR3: CASSTGPSTGEQYF
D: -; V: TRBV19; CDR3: CASSISVYGYTF
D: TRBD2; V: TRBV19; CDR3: CASSLLAGSYEQYF
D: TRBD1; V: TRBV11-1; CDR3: CASSLMSGQGSGNTIYF
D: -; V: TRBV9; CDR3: CASSVGVTRDEEKLFF